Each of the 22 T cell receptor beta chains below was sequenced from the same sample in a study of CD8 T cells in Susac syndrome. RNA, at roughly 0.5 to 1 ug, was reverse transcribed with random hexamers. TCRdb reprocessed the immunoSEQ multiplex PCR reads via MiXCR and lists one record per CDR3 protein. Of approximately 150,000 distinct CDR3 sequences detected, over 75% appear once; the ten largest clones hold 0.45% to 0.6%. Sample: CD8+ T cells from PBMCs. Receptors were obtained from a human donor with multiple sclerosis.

The DNA of the CDR3 is TGTGCCAGCAGACCTTTAGGGGGTTATGAGCAGTTCTTC. Translating gives CASRPLGGYEQFF. This chain links TRBV6-5 with TRBJ2-1; possibly TRBD1 for D (6 bases). Germline lookup yields CDR1 MNHEY and CDR2 SVGAGI. Trimming left V 6 bases short and J 8 bases short, with 14 bases between. The CDR3 runs 13 residues.

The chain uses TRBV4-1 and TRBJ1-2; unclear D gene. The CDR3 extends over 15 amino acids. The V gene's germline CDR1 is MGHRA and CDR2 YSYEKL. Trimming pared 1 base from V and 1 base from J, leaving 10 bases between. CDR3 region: CASSQGAFLNYGYTF. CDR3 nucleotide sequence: TGCGCCAGCAGCCAAGGGGCCTTCCTTAACTATGGCTACACCTTC.

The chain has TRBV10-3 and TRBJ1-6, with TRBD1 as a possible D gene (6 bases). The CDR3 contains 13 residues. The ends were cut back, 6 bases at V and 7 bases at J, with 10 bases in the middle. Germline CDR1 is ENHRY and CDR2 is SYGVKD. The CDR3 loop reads CAIRDSANSPLHF. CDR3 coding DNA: TGTGCCATCAGGGACAGTGCCAATTCACCCCTCCACTTT.

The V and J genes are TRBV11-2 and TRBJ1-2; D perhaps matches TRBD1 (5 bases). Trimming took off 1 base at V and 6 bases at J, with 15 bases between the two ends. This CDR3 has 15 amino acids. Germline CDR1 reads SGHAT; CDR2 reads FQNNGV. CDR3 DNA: TGTGCCAGCAGCTTAGTAGGACAAAGAGTTGATGGCTACACCTTC. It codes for CASSLVGQRVDGYTF. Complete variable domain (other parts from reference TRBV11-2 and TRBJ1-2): EAGVAQSPRYKIIEKRQSVAFWCNPISGHATLYWYQQILGQGPKLLIQFQNNGVVDDSQLPKDRFSAERLKGVDSTLKIQPAKLEDSAVYLCASSLVGQRVDGYTFGSGTRLTVV.

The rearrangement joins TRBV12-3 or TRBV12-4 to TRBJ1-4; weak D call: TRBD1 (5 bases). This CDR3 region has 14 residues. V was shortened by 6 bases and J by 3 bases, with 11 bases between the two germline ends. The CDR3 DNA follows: TGTGCCAGCAGCCCCTCGGGGCCTAATGAAAAACTGTTTTTT. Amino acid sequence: CASSPSGPNEKLFF.

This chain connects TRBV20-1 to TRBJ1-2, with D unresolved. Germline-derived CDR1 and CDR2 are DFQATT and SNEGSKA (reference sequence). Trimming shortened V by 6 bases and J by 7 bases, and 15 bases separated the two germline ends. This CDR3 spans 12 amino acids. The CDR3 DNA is TGCAGTGCGAGGACCCTTCGGGGTGGCTACACCTTC. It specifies CSARTLRGGYTF.

CDR3 sequence: CSVKGARLMNTEAFF. CDR3 sequence (DNA): TGCAGCGTTAAGGGCGCCCGACTAATGAACACTGAAGCTTTCTTT. The J gene is TRBJ1-1, the V gene TRBV29-1, with no clear D. The ends were cut back, 5 bases at V and 0 bases at J, with 16 bases in the middle. The CDR3 has 15 amino acids. Per the germline V gene, CDR1 is SQVTM and CDR2 is ANQGSEA.

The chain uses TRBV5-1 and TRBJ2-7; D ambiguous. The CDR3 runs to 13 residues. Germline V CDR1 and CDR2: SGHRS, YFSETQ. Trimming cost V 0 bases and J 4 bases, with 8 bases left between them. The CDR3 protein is CASSLVSGYEQYV. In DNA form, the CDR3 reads TGCGCCAGCAGCTTGGTCTCGGGTTACGAGCAGTACGTC.

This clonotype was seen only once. In DNA, the CDR3 is TGTGCCAGCTCCGATAAACAGGGAAAGGGGACCCAGTACTTC. This sequence encodes CASSDKQGKGTQYF. The genes are TRBV18 and TRBJ2-5; D might be TRBD1 (6 bases). With 6 bases removed from V and 7 bases from J, the gap between germline ends came to 18 bases. The V gene's germline CDR1 is KGHSH and CDR2 LQKENI. The CDR3 runs 14 residues.

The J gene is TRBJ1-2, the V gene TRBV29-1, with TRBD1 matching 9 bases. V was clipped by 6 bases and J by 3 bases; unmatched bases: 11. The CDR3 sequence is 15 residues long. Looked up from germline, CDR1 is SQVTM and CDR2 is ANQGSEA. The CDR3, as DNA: TGCAGCGTCGGGGGGGGACAGGGCCAGGACTATGGCTACACCTTC. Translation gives CSVGGGQGQDYGYTF.

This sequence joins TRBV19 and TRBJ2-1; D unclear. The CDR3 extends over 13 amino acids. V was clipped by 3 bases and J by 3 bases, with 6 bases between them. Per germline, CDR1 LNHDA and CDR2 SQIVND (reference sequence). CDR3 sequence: CASSISVYNEQFF. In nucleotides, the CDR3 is TGTGCCAGTAGTATCTCAGTCTACAATGAGCAGTTCTTC.

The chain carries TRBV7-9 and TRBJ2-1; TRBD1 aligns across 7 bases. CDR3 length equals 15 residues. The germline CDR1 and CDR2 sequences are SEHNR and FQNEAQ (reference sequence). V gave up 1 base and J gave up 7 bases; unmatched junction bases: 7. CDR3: CASSLVWDSLNEQFF. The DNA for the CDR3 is TGTGCCAGCAGCTTAGTTTGGGACAGCCTTAATGAGCAGTTCTTC.

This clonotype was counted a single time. CDR3 loop: CASSKISAGRSNEQFF. CDR3 nucleotide sequence: TGTGCCAGCAGCAAAATCTCGGCAGGGCGGTCGAATGAGCAGTTCTTC. The V and J genes are TRBV21-1 and TRBJ2-1; the table calls TRBD2, which could not be checked here. TRBV21-1 counts as a pseudogene. The CDR3 covers 16 residues.

The CDR3 DNA follows: TGTGCCATCAGTGAGTCGAGGGGTGAAGCTTTCTTT. Translating it yields CAISESRGEAFF. The J gene is TRBJ1-1, the V gene TRBV10-3, with D perhaps TRBD1 (5 bases). CDR3 length: 12 residues. Germline CDR1 and CDR2: ENHRY and SYGVKD. The germline V and J ends were trimmed by 0 bases and 7 bases, with 6 bases remaining between them.

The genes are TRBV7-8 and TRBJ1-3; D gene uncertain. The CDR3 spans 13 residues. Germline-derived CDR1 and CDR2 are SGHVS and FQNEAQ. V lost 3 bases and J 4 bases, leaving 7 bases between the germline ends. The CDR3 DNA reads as TGTGCCAGCAGCTTCCCGGGGGGAAACACCATATATTTT. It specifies CASSFPGGNTIYF.

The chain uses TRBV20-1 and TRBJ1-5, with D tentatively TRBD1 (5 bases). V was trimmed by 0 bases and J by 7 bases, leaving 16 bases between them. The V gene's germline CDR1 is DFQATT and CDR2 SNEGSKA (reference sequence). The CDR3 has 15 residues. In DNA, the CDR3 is TGCAGTGCTAGAGAGTGGGACGGCCAATGGCAGCCCCAGCATTTT. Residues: CSAREWDGQWQPQHF.

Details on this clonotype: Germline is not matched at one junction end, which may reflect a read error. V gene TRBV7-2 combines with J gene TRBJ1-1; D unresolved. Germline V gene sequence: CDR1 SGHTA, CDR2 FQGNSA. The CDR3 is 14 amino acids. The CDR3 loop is CASSFYLGNPEAFF. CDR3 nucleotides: TGTGCCAGCAGCTTTTATCTGGGGAACCCTGAAGCTTTCTTT.

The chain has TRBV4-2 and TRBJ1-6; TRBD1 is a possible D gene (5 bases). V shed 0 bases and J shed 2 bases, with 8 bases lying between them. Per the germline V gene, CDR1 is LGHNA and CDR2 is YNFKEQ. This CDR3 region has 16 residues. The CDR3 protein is CASSQDRDAYNSPLHF. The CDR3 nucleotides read TGTGCCAGCAGCCAAGACCGGGACGCCTATAATTCACCCCTCCACTTT.

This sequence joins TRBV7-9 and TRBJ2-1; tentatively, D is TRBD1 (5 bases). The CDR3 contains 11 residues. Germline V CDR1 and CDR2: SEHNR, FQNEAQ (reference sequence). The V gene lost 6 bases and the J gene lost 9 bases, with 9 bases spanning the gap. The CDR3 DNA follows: TGTGCCAGCAGGGAAGACAGTGAGCAGTTCTTC. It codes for CASREDSEQFF.

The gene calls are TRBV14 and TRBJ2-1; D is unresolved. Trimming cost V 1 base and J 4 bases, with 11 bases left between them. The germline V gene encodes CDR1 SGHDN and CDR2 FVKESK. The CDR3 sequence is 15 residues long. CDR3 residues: CASSQGHLGYNEQFF. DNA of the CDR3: TGTGCCAGCAGCCAAGGACACCTGGGATACAATGAGCAGTTCTTC. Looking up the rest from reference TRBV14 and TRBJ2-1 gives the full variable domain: EAGVTQFPSHSVIEKGQTVTLRCDPISGHDNLYWYRRVMGKEIKFLLHFVKESKQDESGMPNNRFLAERTGGTYSTLKVQPAELEDSGVYFCASSQGHLGYNEQFFGPGTRLTVL.

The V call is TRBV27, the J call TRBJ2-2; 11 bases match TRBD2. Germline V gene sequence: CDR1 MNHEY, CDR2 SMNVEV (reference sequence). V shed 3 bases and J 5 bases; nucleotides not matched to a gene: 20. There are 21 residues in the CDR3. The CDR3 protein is CASSFSGFRGYLAGGTGELFF. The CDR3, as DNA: TGTGCCAGCAGTTTCTCTGGGTTTAGGGGCTATCTAGCGGGGGGAACCGGGGAGCTGTTTTTT.

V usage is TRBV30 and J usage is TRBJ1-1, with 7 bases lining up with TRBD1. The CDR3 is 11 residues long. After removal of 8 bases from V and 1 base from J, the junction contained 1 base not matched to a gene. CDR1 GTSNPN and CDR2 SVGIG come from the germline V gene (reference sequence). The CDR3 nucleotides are TGTGCCGGGACAGAGAACACTGAAGCTTTCTTT. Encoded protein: CAGTENTEAFF.